This is a list of T cell receptor beta chains from one sample in a study of spatial heterogeneity in lung cancer. TCRdb used MiXCR to reprocess the 5' RACE reads, holding one entry per CDR3 protein. This table has about 95,000 distinct CDR3 sequences, roughly 8.7% appearing once. Sequencing used PBMCs, obtained at surgery. Source of these receptors: a male donor with early-stage non-small cell lung cancer. The CDR3 runs from the conserved cysteine through the conserved F or W. A D gene is named only where the DNA matches it firmly. Expanded clones get a size class; other rows say once, few or many, or leave the size out.

cdr3_aa,clone_size,d_call,v_call
CASSFGQGANTEAFF,few,TRBD1,TRBV11-3
CASSPPGLALQTQYF,few,TRBD2,TRBV7-2
CATSSQVAGAYNEQFF,few,TRBD2,TRBV15
CASSKTSGGPRTQYF,-,TRBD2,TRBV12-3/TRBV12-4
CAISESTGNTEAFF,-,-,TRBV10-3
CATSDMGRGSGTLQETQYF,many,-,TRBV24-1
CSAREDMNTEAFF,many,-,TRBV20-1
CASSLKAYYGYTF,few,-,TRBV7-2
CASSHVPSGVGTGELFF,many,TRBD2,TRBV4-1
CASSEEIGGFEQFF,once,-,TRBV2
CASSARTGLNQPQHF,-,TRBD1,TRBV7-2
CASSLGVGATDTQYF,many,-,TRBV7-2
CASSPSPNTYEQYF,many,-,TRBV6-6
CASSPATEAFF,few,-,TRBV11-2
CASSQDVGHYGYTF,many,-,TRBV14
CASSEPGQGRREQYF,few,-,TRBV25-1
CASSLALSSGGYEQYF,few,TRBD2,TRBV5-1